The entry that follows covers one T cell receptor (beta chain) sequence. V lost 1 base, J lost 4 bases, and 6 bases stayed unmatched. The germline gives CDR1 LGHDT, CDR2 YNNKEL (reference sequence). The CDR3 covers 18 residues. Source study methods: For nucleated cells, counts were estimated from reference gene primer amplification. TCRdb's table, derived via immunoSEQ multiplex PCR, lists solely in-frame clones and lacks some. The V and J calls and clone size were taken over from that table, and D and trimming were inferred from the DNA. The data contain a few hundred thousand clones, over 75% of them singletons. The data derive from a study of blood T cell repertoires in COVID-19. As for the study in general: Sample material is recorded as cDNA or gDNA derived from T cells, B-cell-depleted T cells, or PBMCs.

In Seattle, patients joined the study during active infection and were tracked longitudinally. The chain couples TRBV3-1 (or the pseudogene TRBV3-2) to TRBJ2-1; TRBD2 matches at 14 bases. The receptor comes from a woman aged 65 to 85 with COVID-19, enrolled during active disease. Input material: peripheral blood. The CDR3 here is CASSQGTSGRNPYNEQFF. CDR3 bases: TGTGCCAGCAGCCAAGGGACTAGCGGGAGGAACCCTTACAATGAGCAGTTCTTC.